Below are 26 T cell receptor beta chains sequenced from a single sample in a study of T cell repertoires in cytomegalovirus infection. TCRdb used MiXCR to reprocess the reads, holding one entry per CDR3 protein. The sample has under 500,000 distinct CDR3 sequences; about 44% are singletons. No antigen has been identified for these receptors. The material sequenced was cultured PBMCs, taken from culture after CMV antigen stimulation. The receptors originated from a human donor in good health (CMV status not recorded). Some clones in this sample may be carry-over from other donors' samples.

The chain employs TRBV7-8 and TRBJ2-7, with 9 nucleotides matching TRBD1. Trimming took 4 bases from V and 2 from J; bases not matched to a gene: 6. The CDR3 is 15 residues long. Germline V CDR1 and CDR2: SGHVS, FQNEAQ. CDR3 loop: CASSSQTGGPYEQYF. CDR3 in DNA: TGTGCCAGCAGCTCGCAGACAGGGGGTCCCTACGAGCAGTACTTC.

CDR3 in DNA: TGTGCCAGCAGTACCAGGGGAGGCGAGCAGTACTTC. Translating gives CASSTRGGEQYF. The genes are TRBV6-1 and TRBJ2-7, with D perhaps given as TRBD1 or TRBD2 (6 bases each). Germline CDR1 MNHNS, CDR2 SASEGT. This CDR3 spans 12 amino acids. With 5 bases removed from V and 6 bases from J, the gap between germline ends came to 11 bases.

This rearrangement joins TRBV11-2 to TRBJ2-3, with D uncertain. Trimming stripped 0 bases from V and 8 bases from J, with 9 bases between. Germline V gene lookup returns CDR1 SGHAT and CDR2 FQNNGV. The CDR3 runs to 13 residues. CDR3 residues: CASSLDPLATQYF. The CDR3, as DNA: TGTGCCAGCAGCTTAGATCCGTTGGCTACGCAGTATTTT.

The chain carries TRBV5-5 and TRBJ1-1; no reliable D call. V was cut by 4 bases and J by 4 bases, with 8 bases left in between. This CDR3 spans 12 amino acids. Germline-derived CDR1 and CDR2 are SGHKS and YYEKEE (reference sequence). The CDR3 region is CASSALATEAFF. CDR3 DNA: TGTGCCAGCAGCGCCCTAGCCACTGAAGCTTTCTTT.

Only a few counts were recorded for this clonotype. This rearrangement joins TRBV27 to TRBJ1-4; 10 bases map to TRBD1. Trimming took 4 bases from V and 8 from J; bases not matched to a gene: 7. CDR3 length: 15 amino acids. The germline CDR1 and CDR2 sequences are MNHEY and SMNVEV (reference sequence). The DNA for the CDR3 is TGTGCCAGCAGTTCCGGAGACAGGGGGCGGGAAAAACTGTTTTTT. This translates into CASSSGDRGREKLFF.

The CDR3 DNA is TGTGCCATCAGTGAGCGCAGGGAGGGGGTGAACACTGAAGCTTTCTTT. Translation: CAISERREGVNTEAFF. The J gene is TRBJ1-1, the V gene TRBV10-3, with D perhaps matching TRBD1 (6 bases). CDR3 size: 16 residues. Trimming cost V 2 bases and J 0 bases, with 13 bases left between them. Germline CDR1 is ENHRY and CDR2 is SYGVKD.

J is TRBJ1-1 and V is TRBV6-1, with D possibly TRBD1 on 5 matching bases. V shed 7 bases and J shed 1 base, with 13 bases lying between them. The CDR3 length is 14 residues. CDR1 is MNHNS, CDR2 SASEGT, per germline. CDR3 amino acids: CASTGDLWNTEAFF. The CDR3 nucleotides are TGTGCCAGCACCGGGGACCTATGGAACACTGAAGCTTTCTTT.

This chain links TRBV5-4 with TRBJ1-3; D may be TRBD1 (5 bases). V was trimmed by 4 bases and J by 0 bases, leaving 14 bases between them. Looked up from germline, CDR1 is SGHNT and CDR2 is YYREEE (reference sequence). The CDR3 is made up of 16 amino acids. Written as DNA, the CDR3 is TGTGCCAGCAGCCCGGGGGTGGCGGGCTCTGGAAACACCATATATTTT. Its translation is CASSPGVAGSGNTIYF.

This clonotype appeared a few times. The DNA of the CDR3 is TGTGCCAGCAGTTACTCTGCGGGGCTATACAATGAGCAGTTCTTC. Translating it yields CASSYSAGLYNEQFF. The V gene is TRBV6-5, the J gene TRBJ2-1, with D maybe TRBD2 (6 bases). Germline lookup yields CDR1 MNHEY and CDR2 SVGAGI. V was clipped by 0 bases and J by 4 bases, with 10 bases between them. The CDR3 contains 15 residues.

J is TRBJ2-1 and V is TRBV27, with D tentatively TRBD2 (6 bases). This CDR3 is built from 15 residues. Germline V gene data show CDR1 as MNHEY and CDR2 as SMNVEV (reference sequence). The V end was cut by 2 bases, the J end by 4 bases, with 12 bases between. The CDR3 DNA follows: TGTGCCAGCAGTTTACTGCGGGATTGGTACAATGAGCAGTTCTTC. Translated, it gives CASSLLRDWYNEQFF.

The V call is TRBV10-2, the J call TRBJ2-3; 10 bases line up with TRBD2. The V segment lost 2 bases and the J segment 8 bases; nucleotides outside the gene matches: 4. Germline V CDR1 and CDR2: WSHSY, SAAADI. The CDR3 runs 14 residues. CDR3 in amino acids: CASSELAGVFTQYF. The CDR3 DNA reads as TGCGCCAGCAGTGAGCTAGCGGGAGTGTTTACGCAGTATTTT.

This clonotype was seen more than once but under ten times. The J gene is TRBJ1-2, the V gene TRBV7-2, with 7 bases identical to TRBD1. The V gene end was trimmed by 0 bases and the J gene end by 0 bases; junction bases not matched to a gene: 13. The CDR3 is 19 amino acids. From germline, CDR1 is SGHTA and CDR2 FQGNSA. The CDR3 nucleotides are TGTGCCAGCAGCTTAGCTCCCGGGACAGCGTCCCATTCTAACTATGGCTACACCTTC. It translates to CASSLAPGTASHSNYGYTF.

The chain recombines TRBV11-3 with TRBJ2-1; maybe TRBD1 (6 bases). Trimming stripped 0 bases from V and 12 bases from J, with 15 bases between. This CDR3 is 14 amino acids long. From germline, CDR1 is SGHNT and CDR2 YENEEA. CDR3 sequence: CASSLDGRQATQFF. DNA for the CDR3: TGTGCCAGCAGCTTAGATGGGAGACAGGCGACGCAGTTCTTC. The variable domain in full, with the rest retrieved from reference TRBV11-3 and TRBJ2-1, is EAGVVQSPRYKIIEKKQPVAFWCNPISGHNTLYWYLQNLGQGPELLIRYENEEAVDDSQLPKDRFSAERLKGVDSTLKIQPAELGDSAVYLCASSLDGRQATQFFGPGTRLTVL.

The chain recombines TRBV6-6 with TRBJ1-3, with a possible D match to TRBD1 (6 bases). V dropped 6 bases and J dropped 0 bases, with 12 bases sitting between them. This CDR3 is built from 15 residues. The germline V gene has CDR1 MNHNY and CDR2 SVGAGI (reference sequence). CDR3 coding DNA: TGTGCCAGCAGGAAGGACAGTCGCTCTGGAAACACCATATATTTT. Protein product: CASRKDSRSGNTIYF.

The chain combines TRBV5-6 with TRBJ1-5; D may be TRBD1 (6 bases). Germline V gene lookup returns CDR1 SGHDT and CDR2 YYEEEE. The CDR3 is 15 residues long. Trimming left V 4 bases short and J 6 bases short, with 17 bases between. CDR3 amino acids: CASSVQTGAGQPQHF. In nucleotides, the CDR3 is TGTGCCAGCAGCGTACAGACGGGGGCGGGTCAGCCCCAGCATTTT.

This rearrangement joins TRBV11-2 to TRBJ2-7; 8 bases match TRBD1. The V segment lost 4 bases and the J segment 1 base; nucleotides outside the gene matches: 9. CDR3 length: 16 residues. Per the germline V gene, CDR1 is SGHAT and CDR2 is FQNNGV. Here the CDR3 reads CASSYSGTGVSYEQYF. CDR3 nucleotides: TGTGCCAGCAGCTACTCCGGGACAGGCGTATCCTACGAGCAGTACTTC.

The chain recombines TRBV12-3 or TRBV12-4 with TRBJ2-5; D perhaps matches TRBD1 (5 bases). This CDR3 comprises 13 residues. V lost 6 bases and J lost 5, with 13 bases in between. DNA for the CDR3: TGTGCCAGCAGAGCCCAGGGCAAGGAGACCCAGTACTTC. Its translation: CASRAQGKETQYF.

This sequence joins TRBV4-3 and TRBJ2-1; TRBD2 might be the D (5 bases). V lost 0 bases and J lost 0, with 21 bases in between. Looked up from germline, CDR1 is LGHNA and CDR2 is YSLEER. The CDR3 extends over 20 amino acids. The CDR3 DNA reads TGCGCCAGCAGCCAAGACCAACCCCTGACCCTAGCTGACTCCTACAATGAGCAGTTCTTC. Translating it yields CASSQDQPLTLADSYNEQFF.

This rearrangement joins TRBV10-3 to TRBJ2-1; possibly TRBD2 for D (5 bases). The CDR3 runs 14 residues. V lost 3 bases and J 2 bases, leaving 8 bases between the germline ends. The germline V gene has CDR1 ENHRY and CDR2 SYGVKD. CDR3 protein: CAISDTGTYNEQFF. The CDR3 region has the DNA TGTGCCATCAGTGATACGGGGACCTACAATGAGCAGTTCTTC.

This clonotype has more than one count but fewer than ten. V is TRBV4-3 and J is TRBJ2-1; D is unresolved. V lost 0 bases and J 9 bases, leaving 12 bases between the germline ends. Germline-derived CDR1 and CDR2 are LGHNA and YSLEER. This CDR3 region has 14 residues. The CDR3 loop reads CASSQDHRAGEQFF. CDR3 nucleotide sequence: TGCGCCAGCAGCCAAGATCATAGGGCCGGTGAGCAGTTCTTC.

There are a few counts of this clonotype. The V gene is TRBV28, the J gene TRBJ2-5; no clear D gene. V gave up 6 bases and J gave up 2 bases, with 16 bases separating them. Looked up from germline, CDR1 is MDHEN and CDR2 is SYDVKM. The CDR3 extends over 15 amino acids. The CDR3 DNA sequence: TGTGCCAGCAGCTGGGTGGGCCAAATTCAAGAGACCCAGTACTTC. Translation gives CASSWVGQIQETQYF.

The chain combines TRBV12-3 or TRBV12-4 with TRBJ2-7; 8 bases are a match to TRBD2. Trimming took 2 bases from V and 1 from J; bases not matched to a gene: 7. The CDR3 has 16 residues. DNA for the CDR3: TGTGCCAGCAGTTTAAGGGGACTAGTCGGTTCCTACGAGCAGTACTTC. Translating gives CASSLRGLVGSYEQYF.

The chain joins TRBV10-3 to TRBJ2-1, with 8 bases aligning to TRBD2. The CDR3 is 16 residues long. Germline loops: CDR1 ENHRY, CDR2 SYGVKD. The junction had 7 bases not matched to a gene; V was cut back by 2 bases and J by 4 bases. The CDR3 spells CAISEDRGGLYNEQFF. The CDR3 coding sequence is TGTGCCATCAGTGAGGATCGGGGGGGATTATACAATGAGCAGTTCTTC.

The chain joins TRBV27 to TRBJ1-1, with TRBD1 identical over 9 bases. The CDR3 has 15 residues. CDR1 and CDR2 (germline): MNHEY, SMNVEV (reference sequence). V dropped 6 bases and J dropped 1; count of bases not matched to a gene: 6. Here the CDR3 DNA reads TGTGCCAGCAGACCCCGGACAGGGGAGAACACTGAAGCTTTCTTT. Its protein is CASRPRTGENTEAFF.

V gene TRBV7-8 combines with J gene TRBJ1-3, with D hard to call. CDR1 and CDR2 (germline): SGHVS, FQNEAQ. The CDR3 totals 15 residues. The V gene lost 6 bases and the J gene lost 0 bases, with 12 bases spanning the gap. The CDR3 loop reads CASRAGVSSGNTIYF. DNA of the CDR3: TGTGCCAGCAGGGCCGGCGTAAGCTCTGGAAACACCATATATTTT.

The chain employs TRBV7-2 and TRBJ1-1; 7 bases agree with TRBD1. CDR1 is SGHTA, CDR2 FQGNSA, per germline. V was clipped by 4 bases and J by 4 bases; unmatched bases: 6. This CDR3 contains 14 residues. In DNA form, the CDR3 reads TGTGCCAGCAGCTCGCAGGGGGGTGGCACTGAAGCTTTCTTT. Its protein product is CASSSQGGGTEAFF.